This T cell receptor (beta chain) was observed in a study of T-cell memory formation after mild COVID-19 (dated by TCRdb to the early 2020s). For the wider study: Most TCR sequence clusters were specific to one of the two donors. Longitudinal TCRalpha and TCRbeta repertoire sequencing tracked T-cell clones expanding and contracting after mild COVID-19 in two donors. The cohort was made up of two young adult volunteers, one female and one male, who were previously healthy. Here is what the overall study found, with its caveats: Whether the second-wave clones peaking on day 37 were SARS-CoV-2 specific was not confirmed. Clones contracting from day 15 to 85 had balanced CD4/CD8 phenotypes, while a second wave expanding from day 15 to 37 was biased towards CD4+. Only a couple of mild cases were covered in the study, and larger cohorts including severe cases with pre-infection samples were considered necessary. Contracting CD4+ clones appeared mostly in the CM and EM memory subsets, whereas CD8+ clones were enriched in EMRA. The detection of some responding clones in pre-infection memory suggests that pre-existing cross-reactive memory T cells joined the SARS-CoV-2 response.

PBMCs were isolated by Ficoll-Paque density gradient centrifugation. The CDR3 sequence holds 15 residues, the cysteine and phenylalanine included. The CDR3 DNA has 45 bases and is translated from base 1. Sequences LGHDT (CDR1) and YNNKEL (CDR2) are obtained from the germline V gene (reference sequence). Unmatched junction bases come to 15, with V trimmed by 8 bases and J by 8 bases. Sequencing was carried out with an Illumina NovaSeq 6000. cDNA libraries for TCRalpha and TCRbeta were prepared by 5'RACE using constant-segment primers, with sample barcodes and unique molecular identifiers added. Trizol reagent was used to extract RNA from every sample. Amplification of the libraries took two PCR steps, and the second step added a second sample barcode plus Illumina TruSeq adapters. Libraries were sequenced on an Illumina NovaSeq with 2 x 150 bp paired-end reads. From the authors' description of their analysis: Reads were demultiplexed and collapsed into UMI-guided consensus sequences with migec v1.2.7. Using mixcr v2.1.11, UMI consensuses were aligned to TRA and TRB V and J templates and then assembled into clonotypes. Expanded or contracted clonotypes were those called significant by both edgeR and NoisET, with noise models trained on biological replicates. For edgeR calls, a false discovery rate-adjusted p below 0.01 and a log2 fold-change threshold of 1 were applied. As an exploratory analysis of dynamics, max-normalized trajectories of the 1000 most abundant clonotypes were examined with PCA combined with hierarchical clustering. Each responding clone was given a CD4 or CD8 phenotype based on the CD4+ and CD8+ repertoires, which had been sequenced separately. The public reads were reanalyzed by TCRdb: fastp trimming at Q25, MiXCR alignment, in-frame beta chains only. When rows share a CDR3 protein, they turn into one entry using the most common DNA and genes. The V and J calls come from TCRdb's annotation, not from the publication. Present in this sample are 300,000 to 400,000 distinct CDR3 sequences, more than 15% of which were seen just once. In total, the top ten clones hold 20% to 25% of the sample.

In regard to this clonotype: This clone's antigen is unknown. The record has no base qualities; no much larger clone is one base away.

This sequence originates from a man aged 18 to 30 who had mild COVID-19 (a few samples of this study predate the infection). The sample titles of this study are shuffled in the database, so cell type and time point are left out; the donor was told from shared clones. The chain was built from TRBV3-1 and TRBJ2-1; 7 central bases correspond to TRBD2. The sequencing input was PBMCs or a T cell subset sorted from them (not recorded which). The DNA is TGTGCCAGCGGGGGGGTAGGGTCGTCCCTCCATGAGCAGTTCTTC. Its protein reads: CASGGVGSSLHEQFF.